These 13 T cell receptor beta chains came from one sample sequenced in a study of blood T cell repertoires in COVID-19. Data came from immunoSEQ multiplex PCR; TCRdb stores just in-frame clones and leaves some out. Here the sample spans approximately 210,000 clones, about 87% being singletons. Material for sequencing was peripheral blood. The receptors were gathered from a man aged 70-80 years with acute or convalescent COVID-19.

The genes are TRBV5-5 and TRBJ1-3; D is perhaps TRBD1 (5 bases). From germline, CDR1 is SGHKS and CDR2 YYEKEE (reference sequence). The V gene lost 5 bases and the J gene lost 3 bases, with 15 bases spanning the gap. This CDR3 is 15 amino acids long. The CDR3 here is CASRPQVRSGNTIYF. The CDR3 DNA follows: TGTGCCAGCAGGCCACAGGTTAGGAGTGGAAACACCATATATTTT. Based on the CDR3 plus reference TRBV5-5 and TRBJ1-3, the full variable domain is DAGVTQSPTHLIKTRGQQVTLRCSPISGHKSVSWYQQVLGQGPQFIFQYYEKEERGRGNFPDRFSARQFPNYSSELNVNALLLGDSALYLCASRPQVRSGNTIYFGEGSWLTVV.

The chain carries TRBV4-2 and TRBJ1-5; maybe TRBD1 (6 bases). This CDR3 comprises 19 residues. Germline-derived CDR1 and CDR2 are LGHNA and YNFKEQ. V lost 0 bases to trimming and J lost 2 bases, with 20 bases between them. DNA for the CDR3: TGTGCCAGCAGCCAAGAGAAGGTAGGGGGTCAGGAAGGCAATCAGCCCCAGCATTTT. The encoded protein is CASSQEKVGGQEGNQPQHF.

This clone occurred once. The gene calls are TRBV2 and TRBJ1-5, with D maybe TRBD1 (5 bases). The CDR3 is made up of 15 amino acids. Germline V gene sequence: CDR1 SNHLY, CDR2 FYNNEI. V was clipped by 2 bases and J by 6 bases, with 14 bases between them. CDR3 loop: CASSEMGGRSQPQHF. The CDR3 nucleotides read TGTGCCAGCAGTGAAATGGGGGGACGGTCTCAGCCCCAGCATTTT.

The gene calls are TRBV20-1 and TRBJ2-3, with 7 bases that match TRBD2. Per the germline V gene, CDR1 is DFQATT and CDR2 is SNEGSKA (reference sequence). The CDR3 spans 13 residues. V dropped 3 bases and J dropped 2; count of bases not matched to a gene: 2. DNA of the CDR3: TGCAGTGCTAGTTGGGACTACACAGATACGCAGTATTTT. It translates to CSASWDYTDTQYF.

The V gene is TRBV7-2, the J gene TRBJ1-6, with 8 bases lining up with TRBD1. The CDR3 consists of 15 residues. In germline, CDR1 is SGHTA, CDR2 FQGNSA. J gave up 5 bases and V 5 bases, and 5 bases lay outside the gene matches. The CDR3 DNA reads TGTGCCAGCAGCGGCCCAGGGGGCGATAATTCACCCCTCCACTTT. Encoded protein: CASSGPGGDNSPLHF.

This chain uses TRBV12-3 or TRBV12-4 with TRBJ1-5; tentative D call: TRBD1 (5 bases). The CDR3 loop spans 12 amino acids. Between the trimmed V and J ends, which lost 5 bases and 9 bases, there was a span of 11 bases. The CDR3 sequence: CASSPGKGPQHF. CDR3 DNA sequence: TGTGCCAGCAGTCCAGGGAAAGGGCCCCAGCATTTT.

This chain connects TRBV11-2 to TRBJ2-7; maybe TRBD1 (5 bases). This CDR3 has 13 residues. CDR1 is SGHAT and CDR2 is FQNNGV in the germline V gene. Trimming cost V 1 base and J 3 bases, with 7 bases left between them. CDR3 amino acids: CASSLVGVYEQYF. CDR3 coding DNA: TGTGCCAGCAGCTTAGTAGGGGTCTACGAGCAGTACTTC.

This chain connects TRBV27 to TRBJ1-1; D is unclear. CDR1 and CDR2 from the germline V gene are MNHEY and SMNVEV (reference sequence). This CDR3 contains 12 residues. V was trimmed by 3 bases and J by 7 bases, leaving 9 bases between them. The CDR3 reads CASSLGVGEAFF. The CDR3 DNA follows: TGTGCCAGCAGTTTGGGAGTGGGTGAAGCTTTCTTT.

The J gene is TRBJ1-5, the V gene TRBV2; 7 positions match TRBD1. This CDR3 has 14 residues. CDR1 and CDR2 from the germline V gene are SNHLY and FYNNEI. Germline trimming cut 5 bases from V and 6 bases from J; bases unmatched to any gene: 7. Here the CDR3 reads CASSHDRVGQPQHF. DNA of the CDR3: TGTGCCAGCAGTCACGACAGGGTAGGTCAGCCCCAGCATTTT.

V and J are TRBV7-2 and TRBJ2-1; 11 bases are shared with TRBD2. CDR3 length: 16 amino acids. The J segment lost 3 bases and the V segment lost 4 bases, leaving 5 bases of the junction unmatched. The germline V gene has CDR1 SGHTA and CDR2 FQGNSA. CDR3 bases: TGTGCCAGCAGCTCCCTAGCGGGAGGCTTCTACAATGAGCAGTTCTTC. It is translated as CASSSLAGGFYNEQFF.

The CDR3 sequence is CASTWARYSNQPQHF. CDR3 sequence (DNA): TGTGCCAGTACCTGGGCCCGATATAGCAATCAGCCCCAGCATTTT. J is TRBJ1-5 and V is TRBV19; no reliable D call. The germline gives CDR1 LNHDA, CDR2 SQIVND (reference sequence). V lost 7 bases to trimming and J lost 0 bases, with 13 bases between them. CDR3 length: 15 residues.

V usage is TRBV19 and J usage is TRBJ2-7; 9 bases match TRBD1. The J segment lost 3 bases and the V segment lost 6 bases, leaving 9 bases of the junction unmatched. Per germline, CDR1 LNHDA and CDR2 SQIVND (reference sequence). The CDR3 covers 15 residues. CDR3 nucleotide sequence: TGTGCCAGTAGGCAACGGACAGGGGCCGGCTACGAGCAGTACTTC. Amino acids: CASRQRTGAGYEQYF.

V gene TRBV25-1 combines with J gene TRBJ2-7, with TRBD1 matching over 7 bases. Unmatched junction bases numbered 9, after V lost 6 bases and J lost 4 bases. Germline CDR1 MGHDK, CDR2 SYGVNS. This CDR3 contains 14 residues. CDR3 loop: CASRETGFRYEQYF. CDR3 bases: TGTGCCAGCAGGGAGACAGGGTTCAGGTACGAGCAGTACTTC.